These 12 T cell receptor beta chains share one sample of origin, sequenced in a study of low-dose radiotherapy and immunotherapy resistance in tumors (dated by TCRdb to between 2021 and 2022). What this sample's time point label stands for: after trial treatment. The meaning of the sample's treatment or condition label: LDRT plus nivolumab, ipilimumab, low-dose cyclophosphamide and aspirin (RACIN trial). Instrument used: Illumina HiSeq 2500. First-strand cDNA was synthesized using Superscript III and a set of TRAV- and TRBV-specific primers, so that both TCRalpha and TCRbeta chains were covered. TCRs were amplified with Phusion for roughly 19 PCR cycles, with a constant-region primer paired with the adapter attached to the V primers. Starting from the raw public reads, TCRdb applied fastp trimming at Q25, assembled clones with MiXCR and retained in-frame beta chains. Here each entry gathers all rows of one CDR3 protein and keeps the most common genes and DNA. This sample lists fewer than 50,000 distinct CDR3 sequences; 25% to 30% were detected once. The ten largest clones add up to 10% of the sample.

This sample comprised PBMCs, obtained after low-dose radiotherapy plus immunotherapy. The receptors originated from a male donor with prostate cancer.

As regards this clonotype: This likely reflects a read error, since a far larger clone is one base away. The V call is TRBV24-1, the J call TRBJ2-7, with 9 bases fitting TRBD2. CDR3 length equals 14 residues. From germline, CDR1 is KGHDR and CDR2 SFDVKD. Trimming removed 5 bases from V and 7 bases from J; junction bases left unmatched: 8. Here the CDR3 reads CATSVPGLAQEQYF. The DNA of the CDR3 is TGTGCCACCAGTGTCCCGGGACTAGCACAGGAGCAGTACTTC.

With respect to this clonotype: A far bigger clonotype differs at one base, so this is likely a read error. The chain recombines TRBV7-2 with TRBJ2-7; possibly TRBD2 for D (6 bases). The CDR3 length is 15 residues. The V gene lost 3 bases and the J gene lost 8 bases, with 20 bases spanning the gap. Germline loops: CDR1 SGHTA, CDR2 FQGNSA. CDR3 coding DNA: TGTGCCAGCAGCTTCGGTAGGAGGGGATTAGACAAGCAGTACTTC. Translating it yields CASSFGRRGLDKQYF.

A note on this clonotype: The missing conserved phenylalanine or tryptophan at the end of this CDR3 makes a read error likely. The V and J genes are TRBV5-1 and TRBJ2-1, with 8 bases aligning to TRBD2. J was trimmed by 5 bases and V by 3 bases; bases with no gene match: 4. This CDR3 comprises 14 residues. From germline, CDR1 is SGHRS and CDR2 YFSETQ. The CDR3 DNA follows: TGCGCCAGCAGCTCCGGGACTAGTAACAATGAGCAGTTCTCC. Amino acid sequence: CASSSGTSNNEQFS.

Concerning this clonotype: It differs at one base from a far larger clone, so likely a read error. The V gene is TRBV28, the J gene TRBJ2-7; 16 bases are shared with TRBD2. The germline V gene encodes CDR1 MDHEN and CDR2 SYDVKM. The CDR3 is 19 residues long. V was pared by 5 bases and J by 7 bases, with 17 bases of the junction left unmatched. CDR3 in DNA: TGTGCCAGCAGTGACGCCCTGGGACTAGCGGGAGGGCTCGACAATGAGCAGTACTTC. Translation: CASSDALGLAGGLDNEQYF.

This clonotype came up many times. A read error is possible here, since a much larger clone lies one base away. The chain couples TRBV5-5 to TRBJ2-5, with D possibly being TRBD1 (6 bases). Germline V gene lookup returns CDR1 SGHKS and CDR2 YYEKEE (reference sequence). CDR3 length: 15 residues. Here the CDR3 DNA reads TGTGCCAGCAGCACCCCGACAGGTGGAGGAGAGGCCCAGTACTTC. Translating gives CASSTPTGGGEAQYF.

Many counts were recorded for this clonotype. The chain is built from TRBV5-5 and TRBJ2-2, with unresolved D. The V gene lost 5 bases and the J gene lost 0 bases, with 14 bases spanning the gap. The CDR3 sequence is 16 residues long. The germline CDR1 and CDR2 sequences are SGHKS and YYEKEE (reference sequence). CDR3 protein: CASRNYGPSNTGELFF. DNA of the CDR3: TGTGCCAGCAGAAATTACGGGCCCTCGAACACCGGGGAGCTGTTTTTT.

This clonotype was picked up many times. The CDR3 loop reads CAWSSDRGSFQPQHF. In DNA form, the CDR3 reads TGTGCCTGGAGCTCAGACAGGGGGTCCTTTCAGCCCCAGCATTTT. The chain couples TRBV30 to TRBJ1-5; 9 bases align to TRBD1. CDR1 GTSNPN and CDR2 SVGIG come from the germline V gene (reference sequence). Unmatched junction bases numbered 9, after V lost 3 bases and J lost 6 bases. This CDR3 has 15 amino acids.

CDR3 amino acids: CASSLSIAGSSYNEQFF. The CDR3 DNA is TGTGCCAGCAGCTTAAGTATAGCGGGGTCATCCTACAATGAGCAGTTCTTC. The chain couples TRBV7-8 to TRBJ2-1; 8 bases map to TRBD2. Germline V gene data show CDR1 as SGHVS and CDR2 as FQNEAQ. V lost 2 bases to trimming and J lost 1 base; unmatched junction nucleotides: 7. The CDR3 runs to 17 residues.

This clonotype occurred many times. The chain joins TRBV18 to TRBJ2-7; D tentatively fits TRBD1 or TRBD2 (5 bases each). V lost 5 bases and J lost 0, with 17 bases in between. CDR3 length: 16 amino acids. The germline gives CDR1 KGHSH, CDR2 LQKENI. CDR3 DNA: TGTGCCAGCTCAACTCGATTTAGCGACAGCTCCTACGAGCAGTACTTC. This encodes CASSTRFSDSSYEQYF.

This clonotype was detected a few times. This rearrangement joins TRBV25-1 to TRBJ2-1, with TRBD2 matching over 16 bases. The trim removed 4 bases at V and 2 bases at J, leaving 5 bases unmatched. Germline-derived CDR1 and CDR2 are MGHDK and SYGVNS. CDR3 length: 18 residues. The CDR3, as DNA: TGTGCCAGCAGTGTTCCGGGACTAGCGGGAGGGGCCTACAATGAGCAGTTCTTC. Translated, it gives CASSVPGLAGGAYNEQFF.

In its sample, this clonotype was seen many times. The V call is TRBV11-3, the J call TRBJ1-1, with unresolved D. This CDR3 contains 13 residues. CDR1 is SGHNT and CDR2 is YENEEA in the germline V gene. V gave up 3 bases and J gave up 3 bases, with 8 bases separating them. The CDR3 coding sequence is TGTGCCAGCAGCTTGGACGGTGACACTGAAGCTTTCTTT. Translated: CASSLDGDTEAFF.

The rearrangement joins TRBV6-6 to TRBJ2-2; no clear D. V was trimmed by 6 bases and J by 5 bases, leaving 7 bases between them. Germline V CDR1 and CDR2: MNHNY, SVGAGI (reference sequence). CDR3 length: 12 amino acids. The CDR3, as DNA: TGTGCCAGCAGGCAGACAACCGGGGAGCTGTTTTTT. Its translation is CASRQTTGELFF.